The 21 T cell receptor beta chains reported below all come from one sample, sequenced in a study of blood T cells in healthy people across ages (dated by TCRdb to about 2015). To prepare the library, 5' RACE was applied. The sample was run on an Illumina HiSeq 2500. The second PCR ran for roughly 6 to 11 cycles and used a J-beta primer mix along with a sample-barcoded 5' primer. TCRdb trimmed the raw reads at Q25, called clones with MiXCR and kept productive beta chains. Each entry is one CDR3 protein sequence, shown with its most common DNA and genes. The sample has 550,000 to 800,000 distinct CDR3 sequences on record, approximately 30% of them singletons. The top ten constitute 15% of the sample. Specimen: blood. The receptor source for this set is a woman of 80 years or more in good health. Donor details come from another sample of the same person, matched by shared clones.

About this clonotype: A read error may be the cause here, since a much bigger clone is one base away. This chain connects TRBV7-2 to TRBJ2-2; D is perhaps TRBD1 (7 bases). Germline CDR1 SGHTA, CDR2 FQGNSA. The CDR3 is 14 residues long. The CDR3 sequence is CASRTTGHTGGLFF. In DNA form, the CDR3 reads TGTGCCAGCAGGACGACAGGGCACACCGGGGGGCTGTTTTTT.

The rearrangement links TRBV3-1 to TRBJ2-7; 8 positions agree with TRBD1. Germline V lookup: CDR1 LGHDT, CDR2 YNNKEL (reference sequence). CDR3 size: 15 residues. Losses at the gene ends were 1 base for V and 10 bases for J; bases not matched to a gene: 12. The CDR3 region has the DNA TGTGCCAGCAGCCAAGGGACAGGGATGATAAGGCCCCAGTACTTC. Protein: CASSQGTGMIRPQYF.

This clonotype was recorded a few times. A read error may explain this, as a much larger clone is one base away. The genes are TRBV6-5 and TRBJ1-2, with D tentatively TRBD1 (6 bases). The CDR3 totals 13 residues. Per the germline V gene, CDR1 is MNHEY and CDR2 is SVGAGI. The V end was cut by 9 bases, the J end by 4 bases, with 15 bases between. This CDR3 is CASGRQVCYGYTF. The DNA for the CDR3 is TGTGCCAGTGGGAGACAGGTGTGCTATGGCTACACCTTC.

This rearrangement joins TRBV6-6 to TRBJ2-2; 9 nucleotides agree with TRBD1. V was pared by 0 bases and J by 3 bases, with 5 bases of the junction left unmatched. CDR1 is MNHNY and CDR2 is SVGAGI in the germline V gene (reference sequence). This CDR3 region has 17 residues. In DNA form, the CDR3 reads TGTGCCAGCAGTTACTCGGAGGGGACAGGGTACACCGGGGAGCTGTTTTTT. Its protein product is CASSYSEGTGYTGELFF.

This clonotype was recorded at least ten times. The gene calls are TRBV6-2 or TRBV6-3 and TRBJ2-6; D remains unclear. V lost 4 bases, J lost 0 bases, and 4 bases lay in between. The CDR3 totals 14 residues. Per germline, CDR1 MNHEY and CDR2 SVGEGT. The CDR3 sequence: CASSWGSGANVLTF. In DNA, the CDR3 is TGTGCCAGCAGTTGGGGCTCTGGGGCCAACGTCCTGACTTTC.

The chain joins TRBV28 to TRBJ2-5; D is unclear. Trimming took 6 bases from V and 5 from J, leaving 13 bases between them. The CDR3 has 13 amino acids. The germline V gene has CDR1 MDHEN and CDR2 SYDVKM. The CDR3 loop is CASSRNRIETQYF. CDR3 DNA: TGTGCCAGCAGCAGGAATAGAATCGAGACCCAGTACTTC.

The chain combines TRBV5-6 with TRBJ1-1, with a weak D call TRBD1 (5 bases). Trimming took off 4 bases at V and 4 bases at J, with 20 bases between the two ends. Germline values: CDR1 SGHDT, CDR2 YYEEEE. This CDR3 contains 16 residues. The CDR3 region is CASSLPSFGARTEAFF. The CDR3 bases are TGTGCCAGCAGCCTCCCGAGTTTCGGGGCGCGCACTGAAGCTTTCTTT.

The chain couples TRBV20-1 to TRBJ1-5; D is ambiguous. This CDR3 has 15 amino acids. V was shortened by 1 base and J by 0 bases, with 10 bases between the two germline ends. Germline V CDR1 and CDR2: DFQATT, SNEGSKA (reference sequence). CDR3 DNA sequence: TGCAGTGCTAGAGTCTCAAAGAGTAGCAATCAGCCCCAGCATTTT. Encoded protein: CSARVSKSSNQPQHF.

The rearrangement joins TRBV7-9 to TRBJ1-2, with D tentatively TRBD1 (6 bases). Germline V CDR1 and CDR2: SEHNR, FQNEAQ (reference sequence). The CDR3 is 16 residues long. Deletions cut 3 bases from V and 4 bases from J, with 18 bases between. The CDR3 sequence is CASSFPVRGVPYGYTF. The CDR3 coding sequence is TGTGCCAGCAGCTTCCCCGTAAGGGGGGTTCCCTATGGCTACACCTTC.

This clonotype was detected many times. The V gene is TRBV5-6, the J gene TRBJ1-1; D might be TRBD1 (6 bases). This CDR3 spans 14 amino acids. The germline V gene has CDR1 SGHDT and CDR2 YYEEEE. Trimming removed 4 bases from V and 7 bases from J, with 17 bases in between. CDR3 amino acids: CASSPTMTGFEAFF. The DNA of the CDR3 is TGTGCCAGCAGCCCCACCATGACAGGTTTTGAAGCTTTCTTT.

This clonotype was seen a single time. An end of the junction differs from the germline gene, which may be a read error. This chain links TRBV2 with TRBJ1-1; D ambiguous. The CDR3 totals 14 residues. Germline V CDR1 and CDR2: SNHLY, FYNNEI. The CDR3 bases are TGTGTCAGCAGCTCGGGGAGAACGAACACTGAAGCTTTCTTT. This codes for CVSSSGRTNTEAFF.

This chain uses TRBV7-3 with TRBJ1-1; possibly TRBD1 for D (6 bases). V was trimmed by 6 bases and J by 5 bases, leaving 13 bases between them. The CDR3 has 13 residues. CDR1 and CDR2 from the germline V gene are SGHTA and FQGTGA. DNA of the CDR3: TGTGCCAGCAGTCAGACCCAGGGGACTGAAGCTTTCTTT. This gives the protein CASSQTQGTEAFF. Drawing the rest from reference TRBV7-3 and TRBJ1-1, the complete variable domain is GAGVSQTPSNKVTEKGKYVELRCDPISGHTALYWYRQSLGQGPEFLIYFQGTGAADDSGLPNDRFFAVRPEGSVSTLKIQRTERGDSAVYLCASSQTQGTEAFFGQGTRLTVV.

This clonotype was counted at least ten times. The chain uses TRBV7-2 and TRBJ2-5; D is perhaps TRBD2 (5 bases). This CDR3 is 14 amino acids long. Per germline, CDR1 SGHTA and CDR2 FQGNSA. V was shortened by 5 bases and J by 6 bases, with 16 bases between the two germline ends. The CDR3: CASSTTGSFKTQYF. The CDR3 DNA reads TGTGCCAGCAGCACAACGGGGTCTTTTAAGACCCAGTACTTC.

This clonotype was seen ten or more times. The rearrangement joins TRBV18 to TRBJ2-7; unclear D gene. V was pared by 6 bases and J by 4 bases, with 7 bases between. This CDR3 is 11 amino acids long. In germline, CDR1 is KGHSH, CDR2 LQKENI. For the CDR3, the DNA is TGTGCCAGCTCGCCCGAATACGAGCAGTACTTC. This translates into CASSPEYEQYF.

This clonotype was counted at least ten times. The genes are TRBV5-5 and TRBJ1-5; D is unresolved. This CDR3 spans 14 amino acids. Germline CDR1 is SGHKS and CDR2 is YYEKEE (reference sequence). The ends were cut back, 6 bases at V and 3 bases at J, with 13 bases in the middle. The CDR3 nucleotides are TGTGCCAGCACCCCAGGTGGACTCAATCAGCCCCAGCATTTT. This gives the protein CASTPGGLNQPQHF.

There are a few counts of this clonotype. CDR3 sequence (DNA): TGTGCCAGCAGTTCATCAGGGGGTTTTGGATTGACTTCACCCCTCCACTTT. Translated: CASSSSGGFGLTSPLHF. The chain uses TRBV6-5 and TRBJ1-6; TRBD1 agrees at 7 bases. Germline assignment: CDR1 MNHEY and CDR2 SVGAGI. This CDR3 is built from 17 residues. Losses at the gene ends were 4 bases for V and 9 bases for J; bases not matched to a gene: 15.

This clonotype was seen just once. The J gene is TRBJ1-2, the V gene TRBV3-1, with 9 nucleotides matching TRBD1. The CDR3 has 15 residues. Germline loops: CDR1 LGHDT, CDR2 YNNKEL (reference sequence). The V and J ends lost 1 base and 8 bases, in that order; junction bases with no gene match: 8. CDR3 nucleotide sequence: TGTGCCAGCAGCCAAGGGGACAGGGCTGGTCGGGGCTACACCTTC. This sequence encodes CASSQGDRAGRGYTF.

This clonotype was seen only a few times. This chain uses TRBV11-3 with TRBJ2-1, with 10 bases that match TRBD2. V dropped 0 bases and J dropped 9; count of bases not matched to a gene: 8. The length of the CDR3 is 16 residues. Germline V gives CDR1 SGHNT, CDR2 YENEEA. The CDR3 is CASSLDPGLARSEQFF. The CDR3, as DNA: TGTGCCAGCAGCTTAGATCCGGGACTAGCGCGAAGTGAGCAGTTCTTC.

Only a few counts were recorded for this clonotype. V gene TRBV5-5 combines with J gene TRBJ1-4, with 7 bases lining up with TRBD1. The CDR3 runs to 13 residues. Germline CDR1 SGHKS, CDR2 YYEKEE (reference sequence). Unmatched junction bases numbered 7, after V lost 0 bases and J lost 14 bases. CDR3 protein: CASSLGIQGNLFF. CDR3 nucleotides: TGTGCCAGCAGCTTGGGGATACAGGGGAACCTGTTTTTT.

The chain joins TRBV30 to TRBJ2-1; D gene uncertain. The CDR3 has 14 residues. From germline, CDR1 is GTSNPN and CDR2 SVGIG (reference sequence). Trimming shortened V by 5 bases and J by 7 bases, and 18 bases separated the two germline ends. CDR3 protein: CAWEMGLGYNEQFF. In DNA, the CDR3 is TGTGCCTGGGAGATGGGCCTTGGTTATAATGAGCAGTTCTTC.

This clonotype was recorded a few times. The gene calls are TRBV12-3 or TRBV12-4 and TRBJ1-2; a possible D gene is TRBD1 (6 bases). The CDR3 length is 16 residues. The germline V and J ends were trimmed by 6 bases and 8 bases, with 25 bases remaining between them. The CDR3 DNA reads TGTGCCAGCAGACTCACTTCGAGCGGACAGTATAAGGGCTACACCTTC. It is translated as CASRLTSSGQYKGYTF.